The present entry profiles one T cell receptor beta chain with its context. Which antigen it targets is not known. No quality values exist for individual bases; no much larger clone is one base distant. This record comes from a study of blood T cell repertoires in COVID-19 (dated by TCRdb to the early 2020s). Context from the whole study: The collaborator samples originated in the United States, Italy and Spain and spanned the acute and convalescent phases of COVID-19. A freely available public database, intended as a resource for researchers studying the immune response to SARS-CoV-2, is where the repertoires were released. The prospective study material was composed of cDNA or gDNA derived from T cells, B-cell-depleted T cells, or PBMCs. Where HLA class I and class II types were available, the types were taken from metadata supplied by the sample provider, not from assay-based typing. Samples came from the ongoing ImmuneRACE study (first 160 participants) plus 1,254 subjects from 6 global collaborators. A de-identified subject ID, COVID-19 status, age in years and sex were almost always included in the sample metadata. Subjects who had been exposed to COVID-19, were actively infected with it, or had recovered from it provided the deeply sampled blood TCRbeta repertoires that made up the dataset. General findings and caveats noted by the study authors: The quantity of clinical and demographic metadata differed by source and by participant and was supplied without curation.

TCRbeta CDR3 regions were amplified from genomic DNA by means of the immunoSEQ Assay, a bias-controlled multiplex PCR. On the authors' methods: The number of nucleated cells in each sample was estimated by amplification of reference gene primers within the assay. To quantify the absolute abundance of each unique TCRbeta CDR3 rearrangement, sequence reads were collapsed and filtered. Productive Simpson clonality was computed per sample as the square root of Simpson's diversity index over productive rearrangements. In TCRdb, the immuneACCESS table is reduced to in-frame sequences with V and J assigned. These tables do not hold every clone; where another copy was compared, an unresolved V gene accounts for under half, and the others remain unexplained. V and J calls and clone size are those listed in that table; D and trimming were worked out from the DNA. The sample contains some 320,000 clones, 90% of them found a single time. The leading ten clones occupy 2.6% of the sample.

A distance of 20 bases separates the germline ends of V and J, which lose 1 base and 5 bases respectively. Taken from the germline V gene, the CDR1 and CDR2 loops are MGHRA and YSYEKL. Reading from cysteine to phenylalanine, the CDR3 counts 18 amino acids. Just CDR3 DNA is preserved here, 54 bases in frame from base 1. In the prospective study, participants were about 18 to 95 years old, resided in fewer than 25 geographic areas of the United States, and were enrolled through a virtual design. Cohort assignment in the prospective study relied on participant-reported clinical history from a screening survey and a study questionnaire. Recovered participants in ImmuneRACE Cohort 3 were defined as having two consecutive negative NP/OP PCR tests, clearance from a healthcare professional, or resolution of symptoms. In the prospective study, mobile phlebotomists collected whole blood, serum and a nasopharyngeal or oropharyngeal swab from each participant. Additional blood draws and questionnaires over a 2-month period could optionally be provided by prospective study participants. Prospective study blood samples were shipped either frozen or at room temperature before DNA extraction.

The chain joins TRBV4-1 to TRBJ1-4; the D segment cannot be called with confidence. This TCR was sampled from a man aged 55 to 69 who had recovered from COVID-19. The specimen sequenced was PBMCs or T cells enriched from blood (not recorded which). The sequenced DNA: TGCGCCAGCAGCCAAGCTTTCTTGTCGGAGCCTGTAAATGAAAAACTGTTTTTT. This translates into CASSQAFLSEPVNEKLFF.